The clone carrying this TCR beta chain was observed a single time. Its antigen is not known. With 1 base removed from V and 7 bases from J, the gap between germline ends came to 17 bases. In germline, CDR1 is LGHNA, CDR2 YNFKEQ. This CDR3 has 16 residues. The PCR ran on 60 Vbeta and 13 Jbeta primers. Libraries were prepared by immunoSEQ multiplex PCR; TCRdb keeps only in-frame clonotypes and omits some of them. The data contain 45,000 to 65,000 clones, roughly 81% of them seen just once; the ten biggest clones take up 2.5% to 3%. The sample belongs to a study of cytomegalovirus exposure and HLA in healthy donors. Whole-study context: Prior work identified under 130 million unique TCR beta sequences in some 200 million T cells.

Study-level points and caveats: Across HLA loci, a later analysis found differing TCR association rates, with DRB1 most and HLA-C fewest. Specific recognition of CMV antigens was confirmed in vitro for a few chains (all CMV-associated). A later analysis found that most CMV-associated TCR beta chains appeared HLA-restricted.

This TCR came from a woman between 40 and 50 years old in good health and CMV-seropositive. The sample consisted of PBMCs. V and J are TRBV4-2 and TRBJ2-1; a possible D gene is TRBD2 (7 bases). The CDR3 reads CASSQVVGGARNEQFF. In DNA form, the CDR3 reads TGTGCCAGCAGCCAAGTTGTGGGGGGGGCCAGAAATGAGCAGTTCTTC.